This is a list of T cell receptor beta chains from one sample in a study of shared clonotypes between healthy human individuals. The data were produced by immunoSEQ multiplex PCR, yet TCRdb's version contains in-frame clones alone and is incomplete. This repertoire shows 2,100,000 or so clones, around 95% found once; its top ten account for about 0.13%. Source material: naive CD4+ T cells sorted from blood. The receptors stem from a man aged 18 to 30 in good health. Both conserved end residues are part of each CDR3. Each record gives: J gene, D gene, clone size, V gene, CDR3 protein, CDR3 DNA. The D gene is left open where the match is weak. Clone sizes are given selectively: once, few, many, or a class where the clone is expanded.

j_call: TRBJ2-1
d_call: TRBD2
clone_size: .
v_call: TRBV6-4
cdr3_aa: CASSVLAGDTNEQFF
cdr3_nt: TGTGCCAGCAGCGTACTAGCGGGAGACACCAATGAGCAGTTCTTC

j_call: TRBJ1-5
d_call: .
clone_size: .
v_call: TRBV18
cdr3_aa: CASSPPGRGGNQPQHF
cdr3_nt: TGTGCCAGCTCACCACCAGGCAGGGGCGGAAACCAGCCCCAGCATTTT

j_call: TRBJ2-5
d_call: .
clone_size: .
v_call: TRBV30
cdr3_aa: CAWSVTRTGETQYF
cdr3_nt: TGTGCCTGGAGTGTGACTAGGACGGGAGAGACCCAGTACTTC

j_call: TRBJ1-1
d_call: TRBD1
clone_size: once
v_call: TRBV6-5
cdr3_aa: CASRRQGGTEAFF
cdr3_nt: TGTGCCAGCAGAAGACAGGGTGGGACTGAAGCTTTCTTT

j_call: TRBJ2-1
d_call: .
clone_size: .
v_call: TRBV28
cdr3_aa: CASSLFRALAYNEQFF
cdr3_nt: TGTGCCAGCAGTTTATTCAGAGCCCTCGCCTACAATGAGCAGTTCTTC

j_call: TRBJ1-5
d_call: .
clone_size: .
v_call: TRBV30
cdr3_aa: CAWSSQGNQPQHF
cdr3_nt: TGTGCCTGGAGTTCACAGGGCAATCAGCCCCAGCATTTT

j_call: TRBJ2-7
d_call: .
clone_size: .
v_call: TRBV10-3
cdr3_aa: CAIGGGAEQYF
cdr3_nt: TGTGCCATCGGCGGTGGCGCCGAGCAGTACTTC

j_call: TRBJ2-5
d_call: TRBD2
clone_size: .
v_call: TRBV6-5
cdr3_aa: CASSYPTSGYETQYF
cdr3_nt: TGTGCCAGCAGTTACCCGACTAGCGGGTATGAGACCCAGTACTTC

j_call: TRBJ2-2
d_call: .
clone_size: .
v_call: TRBV6-1
cdr3_aa: CASREPGLRAGELFF
cdr3_nt: TGTGCCAGCAGAGAACCGGGACTGAGGGCCGGGGAGCTGTTTTTT

j_call: TRBJ2-2
d_call: .
clone_size: .
v_call: TRBV15
cdr3_aa: CATSRGGLHFTGELFF
cdr3_nt: TGTGCCACCAGCAGAGGGGGTCTCCATTTCACCGGGGAGCTGTTTTTT

j_call: TRBJ2-2
d_call: .
clone_size: .
v_call: TRBV6-5
cdr3_aa: CASKTGRQTGELFF
cdr3_nt: TGTGCCAGCAAAACGGGTCGTCAAACCGGGGAGCTGTTTTTT

j_call: TRBJ2-7
d_call: .
clone_size: .
v_call: TRBV27
cdr3_aa: CASSAGKGKGGFNEQYF
cdr3_nt: TGTGCCAGCAGTGCGGGAAAAGGGAAGGGGGGTTTCAACGAGCAGTACTTC

j_call: TRBJ2-3
d_call: .
clone_size: .
v_call: TRBV7-2
cdr3_aa: CASSPIKADTQYF
cdr3_nt: TGTGCCAGCAGCCCGATTAAGGCAGATACGCAGTATTTT

j_call: TRBJ1-1
d_call: .
clone_size: .
v_call: TRBV4-1
cdr3_aa: CASSRTADAEAFF
cdr3_nt: TGCGCCAGCAGCCGGACAGCGGACGCTGAAGCTTTCTTT

j_call: TRBJ1-2
d_call: .
clone_size: once
v_call: TRBV16
cdr3_aa: CASSQSRTIEGYTF
cdr3_nt: TGTGCCAGCAGCCAATCCCGAACAATTGAGGGCTACACCTTC

j_call: TRBJ1-1
d_call: .
clone_size: .
v_call: TRBV7-2
cdr3_aa: CASSFESVAGTEAFF
cdr3_nt: TGTGCCAGCAGCTTTGAATCGGTGGCAGGCACTGAAGCTTTCTTT

j_call: TRBJ1-3
d_call: TRBD1
clone_size: .
v_call: TRBV28
cdr3_aa: CASNQDRVGNTIYF
cdr3_nt: TGTGCCAGCAACCAGGACAGGGTTGGAAACACCATATATTTT

j_call: TRBJ2-2
d_call: .
clone_size: .
v_call: TRBV6-5
cdr3_aa: CASSETANTGELFF
cdr3_nt: TGTGCCAGCAGTGAAACGGCTAACACCGGGGAGCTGTTTTTT

j_call: TRBJ1-2
d_call: .
clone_size: once
v_call: TRBV7-2
cdr3_aa: CASSPTGPHGYTF
cdr3_nt: TGTGCCAGCAGCCCCACAGGCCCCCATGGCTACACCTTC

j_call: TRBJ2-7
d_call: .
clone_size: .
v_call: TRBV7-2
cdr3_aa: CASSLAGGGYEQYF
cdr3_nt: TGTGCCAGCAGCTTAGCCGGAGGTGGCTACGAGCAGTACTTC

j_call: TRBJ2-1
d_call: .
clone_size: .
v_call: TRBV6-5
cdr3_aa: CASSSQTGGYYNEQFF
cdr3_nt: TGTGCCAGCAGTTCCCAGACAGGTGGATACTACAATGAGCAGTTCTTC

j_call: TRBJ2-1
d_call: .
clone_size: .
v_call: TRBV29-1
cdr3_aa: CSVGLVYRNEQFF
cdr3_nt: TGCAGCGTTGGTCTAGTATACCGCAATGAGCAGTTCTTC

j_call: TRBJ1-6
d_call: TRBD1
clone_size: .
v_call: TRBV5-1
cdr3_aa: CASSLEGQVANSPLHF
cdr3_nt: TGCGCCAGCAGCTTGGAGGGACAGGTAGCTAATTCACCCCTCCACTTT

j_call: TRBJ2-7
d_call: TRBD2
clone_size: .
v_call: TRBV5-1
cdr3_aa: CASSLLAGAIYEQYF
cdr3_nt: TGCGCCAGCAGCTTGCTAGCGGGGGCGATATACGAGCAGTACTTC

j_call: TRBJ1-4
d_call: .
clone_size: .
v_call: TRBV18
cdr3_aa: CASSPRVTESEKLFF
cdr3_nt: TGTGCCAGCTCACCACGAGTGACCGAATCCGAAAAACTGTTTTTT

j_call: TRBJ2-5
d_call: .
clone_size: .
v_call: TRBV5-1
cdr3_aa: CASSFLTGTQETQYF
cdr3_nt: TGCGCCAGCAGCTTCTTGACAGGGACTCAAGAGACCCAGTACTTC

j_call: TRBJ1-4
d_call: TRBD1
clone_size: .
v_call: TRBV28
cdr3_aa: CASRSGQGAEKLFF
cdr3_nt: TGTGCCAGCAGATCCGGACAGGGGGCTGAAAAACTGTTTTTT

j_call: TRBJ1-2
d_call: .
clone_size: once
v_call: TRBV30
cdr3_aa: CAWRPDRLDYGYTF
cdr3_nt: TGTGCCTGGAGACCCGACAGACTGGATTATGGCTACACCTTC

j_call: TRBJ1-5
d_call: .
clone_size: .
v_call: TRBV28
cdr3_aa: CASRHWTDSNQPQHF
cdr3_nt: TGTGCCAGCAGACATTGGACAGATAGCAATCAGCCCCAGCATTTT

j_call: TRBJ2-5
d_call: TRBD1
clone_size: .
v_call: TRBV2
cdr3_aa: CASSESAGGVETQYF
cdr3_nt: TGTGCCAGCAGTGAATCGGCAGGGGGCGTTGAGACCCAGTACTTC

j_call: TRBJ1-1
d_call: .
clone_size: few
v_call: TRBV20-1
cdr3_aa: CSAQNTEAFF
cdr3_nt: TGCAGTGCGCAGAACACTGAAGCTTTCTTT

j_call: TRBJ2-7
d_call: .
clone_size: .
v_call: TRBV27
cdr3_aa: CASSFRQEQYF
cdr3_nt: TGTGCCAGCAGTTTTCGGCAGGAGCAGTACTTC

j_call: TRBJ1-2
d_call: TRBD1
clone_size: once
v_call: TRBV7-9
cdr3_aa: CASSLKIHGTGDYGYTF
cdr3_nt: TGTGCCAGCAGCTTAAAAATCCATGGGACAGGGGACTATGGCTACACCTTC

j_call: TRBJ2-3
d_call: TRBD2
clone_size: .
v_call: TRBV6-4
cdr3_aa: CASSKTSGGSTDTQYF
cdr3_nt: TGTGCCAGCAGTAAAACTAGCGGGGGGAGCACAGATACGCAGTATTTT

j_call: TRBJ2-2
d_call: TRBD1
clone_size: .
v_call: TRBV29-1
cdr3_aa: CSATSGTGSRGNTGELFF
cdr3_nt: TGCAGCGCAACCTCCGGGACAGGGAGTCGTGGGAACACCGGGGAGCTGTTTTTT

j_call: TRBJ2-2
d_call: .
clone_size: .
v_call: TRBV7-8
cdr3_aa: CASSPSQVAGELFF
cdr3_nt: TGTGCCAGCAGCCCCAGCCAGGTAGCCGGGGAGCTGTTTTTT

j_call: TRBJ2-7
d_call: .
clone_size: .
v_call: TRBV11-2
cdr3_aa: CASSLEQGAYEQYF
cdr3_nt: TGTGCCAGCAGCTTAGAACAGGGCGCCTACGAGCAGTACTTC

j_call: TRBJ2-2
d_call: .
clone_size: .
v_call: TRBV6-6
cdr3_aa: CASSNTGELFF
cdr3_nt: TGTGCCAGCAGTAATACCGGGGAGCTGTTTTTT

j_call: TRBJ2-7
d_call: TRBD2
clone_size: .
v_call: TRBV19
cdr3_aa: CASRNGGRPYEQYF
cdr3_nt: TGTGCCAGTAGAAATGGCGGGAGACCCTACGAGCAGTACTTC

j_call: TRBJ2-1
d_call: .
clone_size: .
v_call: TRBV7-6
cdr3_aa: CASSSLPQGQFYNEQFF
cdr3_nt: TGTGCCAGCAGCTCCCTCCCACAGGGCCAATTCTACAATGAGCAGTTCTTC

j_call: TRBJ1-2
d_call: TRBD1
clone_size: once
v_call: TRBV27
cdr3_aa: CASSSWDRGNYGYTF
cdr3_nt: TGTGCCAGCAGTTCCTGGGACAGGGGAAACTATGGCTACACCTTC

j_call: TRBJ2-1
d_call: .
clone_size: .
v_call: TRBV11-3
cdr3_aa: CASSGGNEQFF
cdr3_nt: TGTGCCAGCAGTGGGGGCAATGAGCAGTTCTTC

j_call: TRBJ1-1
d_call: .
clone_size: .
v_call: TRBV6-4
cdr3_aa: CASKRAGNMNTEAFF
cdr3_nt: TGTGCCAGCAAGAGGGCAGGGAACATGAACACTGAAGCTTTCTTT

j_call: TRBJ2-1
d_call: .
clone_size: .
v_call: TRBV5-1
cdr3_aa: CASSLGADNEQFF
cdr3_nt: TGCGCCAGCAGCTTGGGGGCAGACAATGAGCAGTTCTTC

j_call: TRBJ2-1
d_call: TRBD2
clone_size: .
v_call: TRBV6-5
cdr3_aa: CASAPWGEGNEQFF
cdr3_nt: TGTGCCAGCGCTCCTTGGGGGGAGGGGAATGAGCAGTTCTTC

j_call: TRBJ2-5
d_call: TRBD1
clone_size: .
v_call: TRBV6-5
cdr3_aa: CASRNRGQDRETQYF
cdr3_nt: TGTGCCAGCAGAAACAGGGGGCAGGATCGGGAGACCCAGTACTTC

j_call: TRBJ2-7
d_call: TRBD2
clone_size: .
v_call: TRBV30
cdr3_aa: CAWNIYRTSGSSYEQYF
cdr3_nt: TGTGCCTGGAACATCTACCGGACTAGCGGGAGCTCCTACGAGCAGTACTTC

j_call: TRBJ1-1
d_call: .
clone_size: .
v_call: TRBV12-5
cdr3_aa: CASGPDPRGTEAFF
cdr3_nt: TGTGCTAGTGGTCCGGACCCAAGGGGCACTGAAGCTTTCTTT

j_call: TRBJ1-1
d_call: .
clone_size: .
v_call: TRBV12-5
cdr3_aa: CASGLTGAAGLAFF
cdr3_nt: TGTGCTAGTGGTTTAACCGGGGCCGCGGGGCTAGCTTTCTTT

j_call: TRBJ2-7
d_call: .
clone_size: .
v_call: TRBV28
cdr3_aa: CASTSPYEQYF
cdr3_nt: TGTGCCAGCACATCGCCCTACGAGCAGTACTTC

j_call: TRBJ2-1
d_call: TRBD2
clone_size: .
v_call: TRBV2
cdr3_aa: CASRGGGINEQFF
cdr3_nt: TGTGCCAGCAGAGGCGGGGGGATCAATGAGCAGTTCTTC

j_call: TRBJ2-2
d_call: TRBD2
clone_size: .
v_call: TRBV5-1
cdr3_aa: CASSTGTSGGGSNTGELFF
cdr3_nt: TGCGCCAGCAGCACCGGGACTAGCGGTGGGGGGTCGAACACCGGGGAGCTGTTTTTT